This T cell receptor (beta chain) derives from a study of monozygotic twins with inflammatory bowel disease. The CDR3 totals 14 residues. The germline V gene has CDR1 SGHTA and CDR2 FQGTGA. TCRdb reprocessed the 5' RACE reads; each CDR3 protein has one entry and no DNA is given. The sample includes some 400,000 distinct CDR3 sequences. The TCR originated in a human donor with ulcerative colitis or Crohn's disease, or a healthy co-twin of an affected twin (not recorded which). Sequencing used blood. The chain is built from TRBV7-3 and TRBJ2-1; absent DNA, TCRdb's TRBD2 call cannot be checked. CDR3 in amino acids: CASSPGLAFDEQFF.